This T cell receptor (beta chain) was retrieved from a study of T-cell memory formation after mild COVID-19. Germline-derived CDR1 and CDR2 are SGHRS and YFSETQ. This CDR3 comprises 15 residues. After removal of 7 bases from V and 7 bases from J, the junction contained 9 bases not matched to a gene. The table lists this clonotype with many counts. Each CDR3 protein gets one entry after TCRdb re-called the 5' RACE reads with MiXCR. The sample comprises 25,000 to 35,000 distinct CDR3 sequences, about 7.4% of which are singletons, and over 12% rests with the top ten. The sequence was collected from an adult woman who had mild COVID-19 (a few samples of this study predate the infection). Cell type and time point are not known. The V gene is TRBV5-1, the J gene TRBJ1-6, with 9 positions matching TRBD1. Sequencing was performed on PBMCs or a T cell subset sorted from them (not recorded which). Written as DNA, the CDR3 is TGCGCCAGCCGGAATTCGGGACAGGGAAATTCACCCCTCCACTTT. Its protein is CASRNSGQGNSPLHF.